Listed here is a single T cell receptor beta chain. The data were obtained in a study of blood T cell repertoires in COVID-19. For the study at large: PBMCs, B-cell-depleted T cells, or T cells provided the cDNA or gDNA that made up the material.

Per the germline V gene, CDR1 is MNHEY and CDR2 is SVGAGI. This CDR3 contains 13 residues. V was cut by 6 bases and J by 8 bases, with 16 bases left in between. Method: immunoSEQ multiplex PCR; TCRdb's copy keeps in-frame clones and lacks some. The data hold 270,000 or so clones, with around 82% observed a single time. The chain has TRBV6-5 and TRBJ1-2; possibly TRBD1 for D (6 bases). The sample taken for sequencing was peripheral blood. The receptor was derived from a woman aged 50 to 65 who had recovered from COVID-19. CDR3 residues: CASRPTSGEGYTF. In nucleotides, the CDR3 is TGTGCCAGCAGGCCAACCTCAGGGGAGGGCTACACCTTC.